The 10 T cell receptor beta chains below come from one sample, sequenced in a study of cytotoxic CD8 clonotypes in ibrutinib-treated CLL. The protocol was immunoSEQ multiplex PCR, while the TCRdb copy is restricted to in-frame clones and leaves out a portion. The table records 300,000 to 400,000 clones, roughly 67% of them present only once. Sequenced here: PBMCs, sampled after 36 months of ibrutinib treatment. Receptor source: a human donor with chronic lymphocytic leukemia.

The V call is TRBV7-9, the J call TRBJ2-5, with D possibly being TRBD2 (5 bases). CDR3 length: 16 amino acids. V was pared by 7 bases and J by 2 bases, with 20 bases between. Germline assignment: CDR1 SEHNR and CDR2 FQNEAQ (reference sequence). The CDR3 loop reads CASNIGLASIQETQYF. The CDR3 DNA follows: TGTGCCAGCAATATAGGACTGGCTAGTATACAAGAGACCCAGTACTTC.

The rearrangement uses TRBV12-5 and TRBJ1-3, with no clear D. The germline V and J ends were trimmed by 6 bases and 0 bases, with 12 bases remaining between them. Per the germline V gene, CDR1 is LGHNT and CDR2 is FRNRAP. The CDR3 runs to 15 residues. CDR3 residues: CASGAATFSGNTIYF. CDR3 DNA: TGTGCTAGTGGGGCCGCGACATTCTCTGGAAACACCATATATTTT.

This clone was observed a few times. The DNA for the CDR3 is TGTGCCAGCAGCTTAGCTAAATATACAGAGTTACAAGAGACCCAGTACTTC. This translates into CASSLAKYTELQETQYF. The chain combines TRBV7-2 with TRBJ2-5; D is unclear. This CDR3 has 17 residues. Germline V gene data show CDR1 as SGHTA and CDR2 as FQGNSA. With 0 bases removed from V and 2 bases from J, the gap between germline ends came to 16 bases.

The rearrangement uses TRBV5-1 and TRBJ2-5; D may be TRBD1 (6 bases). The CDR3 is 14 amino acids. V lost 4 bases, J lost 5 bases, and 15 bases lay in between. From germline, CDR1 is SGHRS and CDR2 YFSETQ. The CDR3 spells CASSESTGLETQYF. The CDR3 DNA reads TGCGCCAGCAGCGAGTCGACAGGCCTCGAGACCCAGTACTTC.

The rearrangement links TRBV7-6 to TRBJ1-4, with a weak D call TRBD1 (6 bases). V lost 0 bases to trimming and J lost 5 bases, with 13 bases between them. This CDR3 is built from 16 residues. Germline V gives CDR1 SGHVS, CDR2 FNYEAQ. The CDR3 is CASSLARGGGNEKLFF. The CDR3 DNA reads as TGTGCCAGCAGCTTAGCGCGGGGCGGGGGCAATGAAAAACTGTTTTTT.

The rearrangement links TRBV18 to TRBJ2-1, with 7 bases aligning to TRBD2. Per the germline V gene, CDR1 is KGHSH and CDR2 is LQKENI. The CDR3 is 15 amino acids. After removal of 3 bases from V and 5 bases from J, the junction contained 7 bases not matched to a gene. Here the CDR3 reads CASSPRYLADNEQFF. In DNA form, the CDR3 reads TGTGCCAGCTCACCGCGATACCTAGCGGACAATGAGCAGTTCTTC. Looking up the rest from reference TRBV18 and TRBJ2-1 gives the full variable domain: NAGVMQNPRHLVRRRGQEARLRCSPMKGHSHVYWYRQLPEEGLKFMVYLQKENIIDESGMPKERFSAEFPKEGPSILRIQQVVRGDSAAYFCASSPRYLADNEQFFGPGTRLTVL.

The chain carries TRBV6-1 and TRBJ2-3; no reliable D call. V lost 6 bases and J lost 2, with 6 bases in between. There are 12 residues in the CDR3. Germline CDR1 and CDR2: MNHNS and SASEGT. The CDR3 loop reads CASRDLTDTQYF. CDR3 bases: TGTGCCAGCAGGGACCTCACAGATACGCAGTATTTT.

This CDR3 is CASSLGLGGGTDTQYF. CDR3 DNA sequence: TGTGCCAGCAGCTTAGGGCTTGGCGGGGGCACAGATACGCAGTATTTT. The gene calls are TRBV11-3 and TRBJ2-3; D possibly corresponds to TRBD2 (6 bases). Per germline, CDR1 SGHNT and CDR2 YENEEA. The CDR3 is made up of 16 amino acids. The V gene lost 1 base and the J gene lost 1 base, with 12 bases spanning the gap.

The CDR3 DNA is TGTGCCAGCAGTTTTCTAGGACAGGGGCCTTACAAAAACATTCAGTACTTC. This sequence encodes CASSFLGQGPYKNIQYF. This chain joins TRBV28 and TRBJ2-4; 9 positions match TRBD1. Germline assignment: CDR1 MDHEN and CDR2 SYDVKM. The V and J ends lost 3 bases and 3 bases, in that order; junction bases with no gene match: 9. This CDR3 region has 17 residues.

The V call is TRBV7-9, the J call TRBJ1-1; D is unresolved. CDR1 is SEHNR and CDR2 is FQNEAQ in the germline V gene (reference sequence). The V and J ends lost 6 bases and 4 bases respectively, with 21 bases between them. The CDR3 is made up of 16 amino acids. This CDR3 is CASSLPKGLLGTEAFF. The CDR3 DNA is TGTGCCAGCAGTTTGCCTAAAGGCCTGCTTGGCACTGAAGCTTTCTTT. The variable domain in full, completed from reference TRBV7-9 and TRBJ1-1, reads DTGVSQNPRHKITKRGQNVTFRCDPISEHNRLYWYRQTLGQGPEFLTYFQNEAQLEKSRLLSDRFSAERPKGSFSTLEIQRTEQGDSAMYLCASSLPKGLLGTEAFFGQGTRLTVV.